What follows are 16 T cell receptor beta chains derived from one specimen sequenced in a study of neoadjuvant anti-PD-1 for oral cavity cancer. Sequencing used immunoSEQ multiplex PCR; TCRdb keeps in-frame clones, though not all of them. The table includes 6,000 to 7,500 clones, 47% detected once. This material consisted of tumor tissue, taken before nivolumab (anti-PD-1) treatment. The receptors were gathered from a person aged 35 to 85 with oral cavity squamous cell carcinoma.

V is TRBV9 and J is TRBJ2-5; a weak D match, TRBD2 (7 bases). The CDR3 contains 14 residues. Per the germline V gene, CDR1 is SGDLS and CDR2 is YYNGEE. V shed 5 bases and J shed 6 bases, with 17 bases lying between them. The CDR3 DNA reads as TGTGCCAGCAGTTCGGGGGGCCGGAGTCAGACCCAGTACTTC. This encodes CASSSGGRSQTQYF.

This clone was seen only a few times. This rearrangement joins TRBV6-1 to TRBJ2-2; 8 bases fit TRBD1. This CDR3 contains 14 residues. V gave up 4 bases and J gave up 4 bases; unmatched junction bases: 2. Germline values: CDR1 MNHNS, CDR2 SASEGT. Here the CDR3 reads CASSVTGATGELFF. CDR3 sequence (DNA): TGTGCCAGCAGTGTGACAGGGGCCACCGGGGAGCTGTTTTTT.

This clone was observed a handful of times. The chain uses TRBV2 and TRBJ1-3, with a weak D call TRBD1 (5 bases). CDR1 and CDR2 from the germline V gene are SNHLY and FYNNEI. CDR3 size: 14 residues. The V end was cut by 6 bases, the J end by 0 bases, with 9 bases between. This CDR3 is CASRLDNSGNTIYF. DNA for the CDR3: TGTGCCAGCAGGCTGGACAACTCTGGAAACACCATATATTTT.

The table lists this clone with a count of one. This chain joins TRBV25-1 and TRBJ2-2; D is perhaps TRBD1 (5 bases). CDR3 length: 15 residues. Germline V gene lookup returns CDR1 MGHDK and CDR2 SYGVNS. V gave up 5 bases and J gave up 5 bases, with 15 bases separating them. The DNA for the CDR3 is TGTGCCAGCAGTCCTCGGGTGACAGAAACCGGGGAGCTGTTTTTT. Its translation: CASSPRVTETGELFF.

This clone is termed medium-sized. The gene calls are TRBV5-5 and TRBJ1-5; tentatively, D is TRBD1 (5 bases). V lost 4 bases, J lost 2 bases, and 13 bases lay in between. CDR3 size: 15 residues. Germline assignment: CDR1 SGHKS and CDR2 YYEKEE (reference sequence). Written as DNA, the CDR3 is TGTGCCAGCAGCCCGGACGGGGGAGGCAATCAGCCCCAGCATTTT. Translating gives CASSPDGGGNQPQHF.

The V call is TRBV7-2, the J call TRBJ2-7; D gene unclear. CDR1 and CDR2 (germline): SGHTA, FQGNSA. The ends were cut back, 5 bases at V and 1 base at J, with 12 bases in the middle. This CDR3 region has 14 residues. DNA for the CDR3: TGTGCCAGCAGCACGAACGACGGATCCTACGAGCAGTACTTC. This gives the protein CASSTNDGSYEQYF.

The chain has TRBV20-1 and TRBJ2-2; unclear D gene. V lost 3 bases, J lost 8 bases, and 7 bases lay in between. The germline gives CDR1 DFQATT, CDR2 SNEGSKA (reference sequence). There are 11 residues in the CDR3. The CDR3 DNA is TGCAGTGCTAGCTGGTTGGGGGAGCTGTTTTTT. Translating gives CSASWLGELFF.

CDR3 in DNA: TGTGCCAGTAGAACATTAACCGGGACAGCTAACTATGGCTACACCTTC. Its protein product is CASRTLTGTANYGYTF. The V and J genes are TRBV19 and TRBJ1-2, with 7 bases identical to TRBD1. The V and J ends lost 6 bases and 0 bases, in that order; junction bases with no gene match: 10. This CDR3 has 16 amino acids. The germline V gene encodes CDR1 LNHDA and CDR2 SQIVND (reference sequence).

The gene calls are TRBV7-2 and TRBJ2-3; weak D call: TRBD1 (6 bases). The CDR3 covers 15 residues. Deletions cut 4 bases from V and 7 bases from J, with 18 bases between. In germline, CDR1 is SGHTA, CDR2 FQGNSA. Here the CDR3 reads CASSSTSGTPHTQYF. The DNA of the CDR3 is TGTGCCAGCAGCTCAACCTCCGGGACACCACATACGCAGTATTTT.

The chain employs TRBV6-1 and TRBJ2-4; perhaps D is TRBD1 or TRBD2 (5 bases each). The CDR3 consists of 14 residues. V shed 4 bases and J shed 8 bases, with 15 bases lying between them. Germline V CDR1 and CDR2: MNHNS, SASEGT. CDR3 nucleotide sequence: TGTGCCAGCAGTGGTGGCCGGATGGGGGACATTCAGTACTTC. This codes for CASSGGRMGDIQYF.

V gene TRBV7-2 combines with J gene TRBJ2-5; 7 bases map to TRBD1. Trimming cost V 5 bases and J 2 bases; bases outside gene matches: 11. The CDR3 runs 16 residues. In germline, CDR1 is SGHTA, CDR2 FQGNSA. CDR3 loop: CASSPRTGASQETQYF. In DNA, the CDR3 is TGTGCCAGCAGCCCCAGAACAGGGGCGTCTCAAGAGACCCAGTACTTC.

This chain joins TRBV11-2 and TRBJ2-6; no clear D. Trimming shortened V by 1 base and J by 0 bases, and 7 bases separated the two germline ends. Germline V lookup: CDR1 SGHAT, CDR2 FQNNGV. The CDR3 runs to 16 residues. The CDR3 nucleotides are TGTGCCAGCAGCTTAGTGACGCCCTCTGGGGCCAACGTCCTGACTTTC. This codes for CASSLVTPSGANVLTF.

This clone has a single count. V usage is TRBV7-9 and J usage is TRBJ2-7, with D uncertain. CDR1 and CDR2 (germline): SEHNR, FQNEAQ (reference sequence). V gave up 5 bases and J gave up 4 bases, with 9 bases separating them. The CDR3 loop spans 12 amino acids. As DNA, the CDR3 is TGTGCCAGCAGCCTAGAGGATTACGAGCAGTACTTC. Translating gives CASSLEDYEQYF.

J is TRBJ1-1 and V is TRBV19; D is unresolved. V gave up 6 bases and J gave up 4 bases, with 21 bases separating them. Germline V gives CDR1 LNHDA, CDR2 SQIVND (reference sequence). There are 16 residues in the CDR3. Here the CDR3 DNA reads TGTGCCAGTAGCACCGGGCTCCTGGGTTGGGGCACTGAAGCTTTCTTT. This gives the protein CASSTGLLGWGTEAFF.

This sequence joins TRBV6-4 and TRBJ2-6; D remains ambiguous. The CDR3 loop spans 14 amino acids. V dropped 4 bases and J dropped 0 bases, with 4 bases sitting between them. Germline-derived CDR1 and CDR2 are MRHNA and SNTAGT. The CDR3 sequence: CASSGHSGANVLTF. The CDR3 DNA reads as TGTGCCAGCAGTGGACACTCTGGGGCCAACGTCCTGACTTTC.

This clone rates as medium-sized. The chain carries TRBV6-1 and TRBJ1-2, with D possibly matching TRBD1 (5 bases). The CDR3 extends over 11 amino acids. Trimming took 2 bases from V and 8 from J, leaving 6 bases between them. Germline V gene sequence: CDR1 MNHNS, CDR2 SASEGT. In DNA form, the CDR3 reads TGTGCCAGCAGTGAACGACAGGGCTACACCTTC. Translated: CASSERQGYTF.